The 23 T cell receptor beta chains below were found in one sample sequenced in a study of control samples from healthy donors and cancer patients (dated by TCRdb to the early 2020s). The library was obtained by the immunoSEQ multiplex PCR assay. TCRdb limited this immuneACCESS table to in-frame rearrangements with V and J called. A share of clones is missing; checked studies link under half to unresolved V genes, and the rest is unexplained. The sample table shows tens of thousands of clones, and over 75% are seen once. Roughly 3.4% of the sample comes from the top ten. Material for sequencing was blood. These receptors were taken from a woman aged 18-30 years in good health.

This chain joins TRBV19 and TRBJ1-1, with TRBD1 identical over 8 bases. Looked up from germline, CDR1 is LNHDA and CDR2 is SQIVND (reference sequence). Losses at the gene ends were 5 bases for V and 4 bases for J; bases not matched to a gene: 12. The CDR3 spans 16 residues. CDR3 DNA: TGTGCCAGTAGTTCCGGACAGGGAGGACCGAGCACTGAAGCTTTCTTT. It encodes CASSSGQGGPSTEAFF. Drawing the rest from reference TRBV19 and TRBJ1-1, the complete variable domain is DGGITQSPKYLFRKEGQNVTLSCEQNLNHDAMYWYRQDPGQGLRLIYYSQIVNDFQKGDIAEGYSVSREKKESFPLTVTSAQKNPTAFYLCASSSGQGGPSTEAFFGQGTRLTVV.

The chain is built from TRBV5-1 and TRBJ2-2; a possible D gene is TRBD2 (5 bases). The CDR3 extends over 16 amino acids. The ends were cut back, 2 bases at V and 4 bases at J, with 15 bases in the middle. The germline V gene has CDR1 SGHRS and CDR2 YFSETQ. The CDR3 DNA is TGCGCCAGCAGCTTAATCCTAGCTGAGGGCACCGGGGAGCTGTTTTTT. This sequence encodes CASSLILAEGTGELFF.

This sequence joins TRBV6-1 and TRBJ2-3, with a possible D match to TRBD1 (6 bases). The CDR3 extends over 14 amino acids. V lost 0 bases to trimming and J lost 4 bases, with 8 bases between them. The V gene's germline CDR1 is MNHNS and CDR2 SASEGT. In DNA, the CDR3 is TGTGCCAGCAGTGAAGCTTCAGGGGCAGATACGCAGTATTTT. Protein: CASSEASGADTQYF.

This clone was seen a handful of times. V usage is TRBV7-8 and J usage is TRBJ2-7, with a tentative D call TRBD2 (6 bases). The CDR3 length is 14 residues. Trimming cost V 1 base and J 2 bases, with 9 bases left between them. CDR1 is SGHVS, CDR2 FQNEAQ, per germline. The DNA for the CDR3 is TGTGCCAGCAGCTTAGTGGAGGGTACCTACGAGCAGTACTTC. Residues: CASSLVEGTYEQYF.

The V gene is TRBV27, the J gene TRBJ1-1; TRBD1 matches at 8 bases. The CDR3 runs 15 residues. The germline CDR1 and CDR2 sequences are MNHEY and SMNVEV (reference sequence). After removal of 10 bases from V and 4 bases from J, the junction contained 14 bases not matched to a gene. The CDR3 protein is CATFLRQGRGTEAFF. The CDR3 DNA reads TGTGCCACCTTTTTGAGACAGGGGCGAGGCACTGAAGCTTTCTTT.

The rearrangement uses TRBV15 and TRBJ1-6; no clear D gene. V was trimmed by 2 bases and J by 0 bases, leaving 8 bases between them. Germline CDR1 LNHNV, CDR2 YYDKDF (reference sequence). The CDR3 spans 16 residues. The CDR3 loop is CATSRRPGSYNSPLHF. In DNA, the CDR3 is TGTGCCACCAGCAGACGGCCGGGCTCCTATAATTCACCCCTCCACTTT.

The count of this clone is one. V usage is TRBV10-2 and J usage is TRBJ1-2; tentatively, D is TRBD1 (5 bases). V lost 6 bases, J lost 8 bases, and 16 bases lay in between. CDR1 and CDR2 from the germline V gene are WSHSY and SAAADI. There are 13 residues in the CDR3. CDR3 protein: CASRQDGSGGYTF. CDR3 sequence (DNA): TGCGCCAGCAGACAGGATGGGAGTGGAGGCTACACCTTC.

The chain combines TRBV9 with TRBJ2-7; 15 bases match TRBD2. Germline V gives CDR1 SGDLS, CDR2 YYNGEE. J lost 4 bases, V lost 2 bases, and 1 base had no gene match. This CDR3 comprises 15 residues. CDR3 nucleotides: TGTGCCAGCAGCGTTGGGACTAGCGGGGGGTACGAGCAGTACTTC. It yields the protein CASSVGTSGGYEQYF. The full variable domain, with the rest looked up from reference TRBV9 and TRBJ2-7, is DSGVTQTPKHLITATGQRVTLRCSPRSGDLSVYWYQQSLDQGLQFLIQYYNGEERAKGNILERFSAQQFPDLHSELNLSSLELGDSALYFCASSVGTSGGYEQYFGPGTRLTVT.

V usage is TRBV11-1 and J usage is TRBJ2-7; the match to TRBD2 covers 8 bases. The CDR3 spans 14 residues. V shed 3 bases and J 6 bases; nucleotides not matched to a gene: 7. Germline V gene sequence: CDR1 SGHAT, CDR2 FQDESV (reference sequence). The CDR3 spells CASSLTGGIGEQYF. DNA of the CDR3: TGTGCCAGCAGCTTGACGGGGGGGATAGGCGAGCAGTACTTC.

The chain employs TRBV2 and TRBJ2-7, with D hard to call. The V and J ends lost 6 bases and 0 bases respectively, with 3 bases between them. The CDR3 contains 11 residues. Looked up from germline, CDR1 is SNHLY and CDR2 is FYNNEI. This chain's CDR3 is CASRLSYEQYF. The CDR3 region has the DNA TGTGCCAGCAGGCTCTCCTACGAGCAGTACTTC. The whole variable domain, remainder taken from reference TRBV2 and TRBJ2-7, is EPEVTQTPSHQVTQMGQEVILRCVPISNHLYFYWYRQILGQKVEFLVSFYNNEISEKSEIFDDQFSVERPDGSNFTLKIRSTKLEDSAMYFCASRLSYEQYFGPGTRLTVT.

DNA of the CDR3: TGTGCCAGCAGTTACTCAAGGCGGGCAGGGGGCTACGAGCAGTACTTC. It encodes CASSYSRRAGGYEQYF. The chain links TRBV6-2 or TRBV6-3 to TRBJ2-7; 7 nucleotides line up with TRBD1. Germline trimming cut 0 bases from V and 3 bases from J; bases unmatched to any gene: 8. Germline V gene lookup returns CDR1 MNHEY and CDR2 SVGEGT. This CDR3 comprises 16 residues.

This clone was seen once. This CDR3 reads CASSPLGQGATEAFF. For the CDR3, the DNA is TGTGCCAGCAGCCCGCTCGGACAGGGGGCAACTGAAGCTTTCTTT. This chain links TRBV3-1 (or the pseudogene TRBV3-2) with TRBJ1-1, with 11 positions matching TRBD1. Trimming cost V 4 bases and J 5 bases; bases outside gene matches: 6. Germline assignment: CDR1 LGHDT and CDR2 YNNKEL (reference sequence). The CDR3 loop spans 15 amino acids.

This chain connects TRBV19 to TRBJ1-2, with D maybe TRBD1 (5 bases). V was clipped by 3 bases and J by 8 bases, with 13 bases between them. CDR1 is LNHDA and CDR2 is SQIVND in the germline V gene (reference sequence). CDR3 length: 13 residues. This CDR3 is CASSMKGSRGYTF. In DNA form, the CDR3 reads TGTGCCAGTAGTATGAAGGGGTCAAGAGGCTACACCTTC.

The chain uses TRBV5-1 and TRBJ1-3, with TRBD1 identical over 11 bases. V trimming: 4 bases; J trimming: 4 bases; junction bases outside the gene matches: 4. CDR1 is SGHRS and CDR2 is YFSETQ in the germline V gene. The CDR3 extends over 15 amino acids. The CDR3 DNA sequence: TGCGCCAGCAGCGCGGACAGGGGGCCCGGAAACACCATATATTTT. Translation gives CASSADRGPGNTIYF.

V and J are TRBV5-5 and TRBJ2-5, with D possibly called TRBD1 or TRBD2 (7 bases each). Looked up from germline, CDR1 is SGHKS and CDR2 is YYEKEE (reference sequence). Deletions cut 4 bases from V and 7 bases from J, with 17 bases between. This CDR3 is built from 14 residues. The CDR3: CASSGTQGEGTQYF. As DNA, the CDR3 is TGTGCCAGCAGCGGGACTCAGGGGGAGGGGACCCAGTACTTC.

This sequence joins TRBV2 and TRBJ1-3; D unresolved. CDR1 and CDR2 (germline): SNHLY, FYNNEI. Trimming took 2 bases from V and 2 from J, leaving 7 bases between them. The CDR3 has 14 residues. The CDR3 DNA sequence: TGTGCCAGCAGTGAAACAGCTACTGGAAACACCATATATTTT. Amino acids: CASSETATGNTIYF.

This CDR3 reads CASSEGGSSTDTQYF. The CDR3 nucleotides read TGTGCCAGCAGTGAAGGAGGGTCTAGCACAGATACGCAGTATTTT. The chain couples TRBV2 to TRBJ2-3, with D possibly TRBD2 on 5 matching bases. Germline V gene sequence: CDR1 SNHLY, CDR2 FYNNEI. This CDR3 is built from 15 residues. V lost 1 base and J lost 0, with 8 bases in between.

Remarks on this clone: This sample includes further DNA sequences coding for the same CDR3. The V call is TRBV7-8, the J call TRBJ1-2; 7 bases fit TRBD1. The germline V gene has CDR1 SGHVS and CDR2 FQNEAQ. V shed 1 base, J shed 4 bases, and the junction held 0 bases outside the gene matches. The CDR3 contains 13 residues. The CDR3 DNA reads TGTGCCAGCAGCTTAGGACAGGGCTATGGCTACACCTTC. Translation: CASSLGQGYGYTF.

This chain joins TRBV13 and TRBJ2-1; 10 bases are shared with TRBD2. Germline V gene data show CDR1 as PRHDT and CDR2 as FYEKMQ (reference sequence). The CDR3 spans 16 residues. J lost 2 bases, V lost 4 bases, and 5 bases had no gene match. The CDR3 DNA follows: TGTGCCAGCAGCTCGCGGCTAGCGGGGGCCTACAATGAGCAGTTCTTC. Protein sequence: CASSSRLAGAYNEQFF. Filled out from reference TRBV13 and TRBJ2-1, the complete variable domain reads AAGVIQSPRHLIKEKRETATLKCYPIPRHDTVYWYQQGPGQDPQFLISFYEKMQSDKGSIPDRFSAQQFSDYHSELNMSSLELGDSALYFCASSSRLAGAYNEQFFGPGTRLTVL.

The rearrangement links TRBV10-3 to TRBJ2-7, with TRBD2 matching 8 bases. CDR1 ENHRY and CDR2 SYGVKD come from the germline V gene. V gave up 2 bases and J gave up 6 bases; unmatched junction bases: 6. The CDR3 runs to 14 residues. CDR3 coding DNA: TGTGCCATCAGTGAGGCTTCGGGGGGGGTCGAGCAGTACTTC. Its protein is CAISEASGGVEQYF.

The V call is TRBV7-2, the J call TRBJ2-7, with TRBD2 identical over 11 bases. With V trimmed by 5 bases and J by 3 bases, 6 bases remained unmatched. Germline-derived CDR1 and CDR2 are SGHTA and FQGNSA. CDR3 length: 15 amino acids. This CDR3 reads CASSLGLAGVYEQYF. CDR3 DNA sequence: TGTGCCAGCAGCCTAGGACTAGCGGGCGTCTACGAGCAGTACTTC.

This clone was found once. The rearrangement links TRBV7-3 to TRBJ2-1, with 8 bases fitting TRBD2. Germline lookup yields CDR1 SGHTA and CDR2 FQGTGA. The V and J ends lost 1 base and 4 bases, in that order; junction bases with no gene match: 3. CDR3 length equals 15 residues. The DNA for the CDR3 is TGTGCCAGCAGCTTAAGTTCTAGCGGGTACAATGAGCAGTTCTTC. Translation: CASSLSSSGYNEQFF. The full variable domain, rest sourced from reference TRBV7-3 and TRBJ2-1, is GAGVSQTPSNKVTEKGKYVELRCDPISGHTALYWYRQSLGQGPEFLIYFQGTGAADDSGLPNDRFFAVRPEGSVSTLKIQRTERGDSAVYLCASSLSSSGYNEQFFGPGTRLTVL.

The gene calls are TRBV6-6 and TRBJ1-5; D is uncertain. CDR1 is MNHNY, CDR2 SVGAGI, per germline (reference sequence). V dropped 2 bases and J dropped 6 bases, with 11 bases sitting between them. The CDR3 extends over 14 amino acids. The CDR3 here is CASSYLTMAQPQHF. Written as DNA, the CDR3 is TGTGCCAGCAGTTACCTTACAATGGCTCAGCCCCAGCATTTT.